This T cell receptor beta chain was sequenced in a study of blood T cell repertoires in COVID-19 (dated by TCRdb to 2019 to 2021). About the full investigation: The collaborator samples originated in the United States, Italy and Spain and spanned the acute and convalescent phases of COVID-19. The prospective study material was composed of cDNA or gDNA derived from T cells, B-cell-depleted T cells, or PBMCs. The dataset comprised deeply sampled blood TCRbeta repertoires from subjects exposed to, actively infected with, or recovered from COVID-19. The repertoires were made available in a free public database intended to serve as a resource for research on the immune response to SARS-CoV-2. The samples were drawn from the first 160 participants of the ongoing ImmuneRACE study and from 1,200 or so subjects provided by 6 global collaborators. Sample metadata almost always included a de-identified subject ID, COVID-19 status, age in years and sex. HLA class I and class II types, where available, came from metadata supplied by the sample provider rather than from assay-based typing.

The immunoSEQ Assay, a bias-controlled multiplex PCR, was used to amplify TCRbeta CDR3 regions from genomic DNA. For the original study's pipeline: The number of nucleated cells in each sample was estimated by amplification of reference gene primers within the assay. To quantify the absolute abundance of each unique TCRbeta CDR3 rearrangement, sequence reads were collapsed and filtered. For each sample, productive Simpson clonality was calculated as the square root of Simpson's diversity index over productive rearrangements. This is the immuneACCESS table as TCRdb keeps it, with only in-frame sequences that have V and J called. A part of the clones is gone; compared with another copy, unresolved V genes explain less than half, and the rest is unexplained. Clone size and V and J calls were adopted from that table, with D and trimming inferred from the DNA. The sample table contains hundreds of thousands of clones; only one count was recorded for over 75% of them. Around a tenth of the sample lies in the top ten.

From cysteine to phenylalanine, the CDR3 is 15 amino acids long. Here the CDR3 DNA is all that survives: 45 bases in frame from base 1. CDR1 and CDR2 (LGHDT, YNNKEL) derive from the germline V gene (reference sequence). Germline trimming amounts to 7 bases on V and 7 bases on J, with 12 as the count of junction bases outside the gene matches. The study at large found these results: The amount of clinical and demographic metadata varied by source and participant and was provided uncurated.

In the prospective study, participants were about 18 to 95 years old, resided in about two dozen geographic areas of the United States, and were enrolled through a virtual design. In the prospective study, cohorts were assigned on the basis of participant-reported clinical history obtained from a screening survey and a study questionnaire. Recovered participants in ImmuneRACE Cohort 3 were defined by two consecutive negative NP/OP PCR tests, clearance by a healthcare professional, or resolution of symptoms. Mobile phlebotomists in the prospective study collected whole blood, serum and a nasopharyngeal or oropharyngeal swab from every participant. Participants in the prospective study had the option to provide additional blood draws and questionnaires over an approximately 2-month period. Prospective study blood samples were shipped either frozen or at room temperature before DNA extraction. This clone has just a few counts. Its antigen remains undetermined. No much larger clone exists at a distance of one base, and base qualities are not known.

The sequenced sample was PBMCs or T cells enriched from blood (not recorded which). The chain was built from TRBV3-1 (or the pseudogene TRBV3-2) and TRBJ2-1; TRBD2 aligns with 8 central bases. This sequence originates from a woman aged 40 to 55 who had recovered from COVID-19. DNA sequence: TGTGCCAGCACCCTAGAGGCGGGGGGTCGGAATGAGCAGTTCTTC. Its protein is CASTLEAGGRNEQFF.